This TCR beta chain was recovered during a study of tumor-infiltrating lymphocytes in localized non-small cell lung cancer (dated by TCRdb to the early 2020s). Regarding the study in general: Patients whose samples were collected after neoadjuvant chemotherapy, as well as both smokers and never-smokers and several histologies, were included in the cohort. Resected tumor tissue and uninvolved lung tissue described as non-adjacent to the tumor were contributed by each patient, with both tissues obtained from the same patient. The same patients underwent several integrated assays, with TCR sequencing performed together with flow cytometry, multiplex immunofluorescence, RNA-seq, exome sequencing and proteomics. The overall ICON cohort was composed of around 150 surgical patients with localized non-small cell lung cancer whose tumors were resected. A total of around 50 patients were included in the paired tumor versus uninvolved lung comparison of immunoSEQ T-cell fraction.

TCR sequencing with the immunoSEQ assay provided the T-cell fraction in tumor and uninvolved lung tissue. The authors' analysis ran thus. In the survival analysis, patients were divided into a high T-cell fraction group (upper tertile) and a low T-cell fraction group (lower two tertiles), and the two groups were compared using a log-rank test. A signed-rank test was used to test paired tumor versus uninvolved lung differences in T-cell fraction. Entries here come from immuneACCESS through TCRdb and include only in-frame sequences with V and J called. Some clones fail to appear in such tables; in the studies checked, an unresolved V gene covers under half of the shortfall, and the cause of the remainder is unknown. D and trimming were read from the DNA, whereas the V and J calls and clone size are those reported in that table. This sample holds under 3,500 clones; over 50% were observed only once. The ten biggest clones cover about 18% of the sample.

Summary of the overall study and its limitations: TCR-derived T-cell fraction did not differ between the flow cytometry-defined immunotypes IM1 (good prognosis) and IM2 (poor prognosis). Different pieces of the same tissue were used for different assays, so technical variation could not be separated from intratumor heterogeneity. Assay coverage differed among patients according to how much tissue was available, so only a subset of the cohort had TCR sequencing. In line with immunofluorescence CD3 counts, TCRbeta sequencing supported higher T cell infiltration in tumors compared with uninvolved lung tissue.

Patient enrollment in ICON started in the first half of 2016, and the final patient was enrolled in the second half of 2018. A subcohort of some 77 patients provided fresh tumor and matched uninvolved tissue for in-depth immune analyses, with TCR sequencing among those analyses. No cell sorting was done, and TCR sequencing was instead run on DNA isolated from bulk tissue. The V and J ends are trimmed by 2 bases and 2 bases, leaving 12 bases between them. As encoded in the germline V gene (reference sequence), CDR1 is SEHNR while CDR2 is FQNEAQ. The CDR3 sequence holds 15 residues, the cysteine and phenylalanine included. Only the CDR3 DNA stays, 45 bases, in frame from base 1. In the case of this clone: Which antigen it targets is not known. No much larger clonotype is one base removed from it; base qualities were not supplied.

The chain joins TRBV7-9 to TRBJ1-2, with a weak D call of TRBD1 (5 bases match). The TCR comes from a human donor with non-small cell lung cancer. The specimen was uninvolved lung tissue not adjacent to the tumor. The nucleotides read TGTGCCAGCAGCTTAAGTGGGACCGAGAACTATGGCTACACCTTC. Translated, this is CASSLSGTENYGYTF.